These T cell receptor beta chains were read from a single sample in a study of T-cell reconstitution after alpha-beta-depleted transplantation in children. TCRdb used MiXCR to reprocess the PCR reads, holding one entry per CDR3 protein. Altogether around 700,000 distinct CDR3 sequences are present, 10% to 15% being singletons, with the ten largest covering about 0.79%. Sample: PBMCs, taken before TCRalphabeta/CD19-depleted stem cell transplant. These receptors all stem from a girl aged 2 to 10 with congenital amegakaryocytic thrombocytopenia, due to receive a stem cell transplant. The CDR3 runs from the conserved cysteine through the conserved F or W. Fields, in order: clone size, J gene, V gene, D gene, CDR3 DNA, CDR3 protein. The D gene is left open where the match is weak. The size entry is marked missing in some rows and otherwise reads once, few, many or a size class.

>many|TRBJ1-2|TRBV5-6|.
TGTGCCAGCAGCAGAGGACGGCCGAACTATGGCTACACCTTC
CASSRGRPNYGYTF
>.|TRBJ2-5|TRBV4-1|.
TGCGCCAGCAGCCAGAAAGTCGGGCGAGAGACCCAGTACTTC
CASSQKVGRETQYF
>many|TRBJ2-5|TRBV28|.
TGTGCCAGCAGTACCCCAGACAGGAACCAAGAGACCCAGTACTTC
CASSTPDRNQETQYF
>many|TRBJ1-6|TRBV20-1|.
TGCAGTGCTAGAGATGGGGCAGCAAATTCACCCCTCCACTTT
CSARDGAANSPLHF
>.|TRBJ2-3|TRBV7-2|TRBD2
TGTGCCAGCAGCCGAACTAGCGGGAGTGGGTCAGATACGCAGTATTTT
CASSRTSGSGSDTQYF
>.|TRBJ2-3|TRBV7-9|.
TGTGCCAGCAGCTTCCCGGTGCAGTATTTT
CASSFPVQYF
>many|TRBJ2-7|TRBV20-1|TRBD2
TGCAGTGCTAGAGCAGCGGGAGTTCCCTACGAGCAGTACTTC
CSARAAGVPYEQYF
>.|TRBJ1-5|TRBV27|.
TGTGCCAGCAGTTTATCCTGGGTGGTCAATCAGCCCCAGCATTTT
CASSLSWVVNQPQHF
>.|TRBJ2-1|TRBV20-1|.
TGCAGTGCCGGGCTCTCCTACAATGAGCAGTTCTTC
CSAGLSYNEQFF
>many|TRBJ2-7|TRBV28|.
TGTGCCAGCAGTTTAGGAGGGCCCTTCTACGAGCAGTACTTC
CASSLGGPFYEQYF
>many|TRBJ2-2|TRBV12-3/TRBV12-4|.
TGTGCCAGCAATACCCCTTCAAGGGGGCTAGCGGTGAACACCGGGGAGCTGTTTTTT
CASNTPSRGLAVNTGELFF
>few|TRBJ2-1|TRBV20-1|.
TGCAGTGCTAGAGATGCCGGCTTC
CSARDAGF
>many|TRBJ2-5|TRBV29-1|.
TGCAGCGTAATCCCAGGGGAAGAGACCCAGTACTTC
CSVIPGEETQYF
>.|TRBJ2-7|TRBV7-8|TRBD2
TGTGCCAGCAGCTTAGATGGTAGCGGGTCCTCCTACGAGCAGTACTTC
CASSLDGSGSSYEQYF
>.|TRBJ2-5|TRBV6-5|.
TGTGCCAGCAGTTACACTAATCAAGAGACCCAGTACTTC
CASSYTNQETQYF
>.|TRBJ2-7|TRBV7-8|.
TGTGCCAGCAGTCCTAGCTCTTGGGCCTCCGAGCAGTACTTC
CASSPSSWASEQYF